This T cell receptor beta chain was documented in a study of blood T cell repertoires in COVID-19. Profiled with immunoSEQ multiplex PCR; TCRdb holds only in-frame clones, not every one. This sample yields under 300,000 clones, of which roughly 87% are seen a single time; 1% belongs to the top ten. The CDR3 has 18 amino acids. Germline CDR1 SGDLS, CDR2 YYNGEE. The V gene lost 4 bases and the J gene lost 8 bases, with 30 bases spanning the gap. Source material: PBMCs or T cells enriched from blood (not recorded which). The chain couples TRBV9 to TRBJ1-2; no firm D call. The clonotype originates from a woman aged 30 to 39 who had recovered from COVID-19. CDR3 protein: CASSPIGRMGAGLGGYTF. CDR3 DNA: TGTGCCAGCAGCCCGATCGGTCGAATGGGCGCTGGACTGGGGGGCTACACCTTC.